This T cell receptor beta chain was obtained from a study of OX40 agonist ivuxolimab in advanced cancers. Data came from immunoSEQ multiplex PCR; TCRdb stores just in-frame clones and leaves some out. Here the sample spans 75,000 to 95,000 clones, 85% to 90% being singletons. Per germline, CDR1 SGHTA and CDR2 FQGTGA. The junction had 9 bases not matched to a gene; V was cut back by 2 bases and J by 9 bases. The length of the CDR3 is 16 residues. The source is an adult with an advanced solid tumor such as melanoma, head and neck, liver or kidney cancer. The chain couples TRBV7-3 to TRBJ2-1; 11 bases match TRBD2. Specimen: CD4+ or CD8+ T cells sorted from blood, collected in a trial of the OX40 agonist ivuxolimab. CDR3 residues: CASSLFGTSGAGEQFF. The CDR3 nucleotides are TGTGCCAGCAGCTTATTCGGGACTAGCGGAGCTGGTGAGCAGTTCTTC.